A single sample gave rise to the 2 T cell receptor beta chains below, sequenced in a study of shared clonotypes between healthy human individuals. Clones were sequenced by immunoSEQ multiplex PCR, and TCRdb holds only the in-frame ones, with some missing. The sample has 600,000 to 800,000 clones; over 55% are singletons. The source material was memory CD4+ T cells sorted from blood. Subset noted: CD45RA-negative fraction. The receptors originated from a woman in her 30s in good health.

As to this clone: Other DNA sequences within the sample encode an identical CDR3. The rearrangement links TRBV7-2 to TRBJ2-1; 15 bases agree with TRBD2. Germline-derived CDR1 and CDR2 are SGHTA and FQGNSA. With V trimmed by 3 bases and J by 10 bases, 4 bases remained unmatched. This CDR3 has 15 amino acids. The chain's CDR3 is CASSFGLAGGTEQFF. CDR3 in DNA: TGTGCCAGCAGCTTCGGACTAGCGGGAGGGACCGAGCAGTTCTTC.

The genes are TRBV2 and TRBJ2-5; tentative D call: TRBD2 (6 bases). V shed 0 bases and J shed 4 bases, with 9 bases lying between them. This CDR3 has 14 residues. The germline V gene has CDR1 SNHLY and CDR2 FYNNEI. This CDR3 is CASSEALGGETQYF. CDR3 in DNA: TGTGCCAGCAGTGAAGCGCTGGGGGGAGAGACCCAGTACTTC.